Following are 8 T cell receptor beta chains from one sample sequenced in a study of T cells after yellow fever vaccination. TCRdb re-called the 5' RACE reads through MiXCR, storing one row per CDR3 protein. The repertoire holds 150,000 to 200,000 distinct CDR3 sequences, with approximately 9.9% as singletons. This sample comprised CD8+ T cells sorted from PBMCs, obtained 45 days after the yellow fever booster vaccination. These receptors came from a man between 18 and 35 years old who received the YFV17D yellow fever vaccine.

In this sample, this clonotype turned up many times. V gene TRBV11-2 combines with J gene TRBJ2-3; tentatively, D is TRBD2 (6 bases). Trimming took 2 bases from V and 5 from J, leaving 14 bases between them. The CDR3 spans 15 residues. CDR1 is SGHAT and CDR2 is FQNNGV in the germline V gene. This CDR3 is CASSLWGSAGDTQYF. The CDR3 DNA reads as TGTGCCAGCAGCTTATGGGGTTCAGCGGGAGATACGCAGTATTTT.

This clonotype has a count of ten or more. The V gene is TRBV25-1, the J gene TRBJ1-5; 7 nucleotides match TRBD1. The trim removed 3 bases at V and 3 bases at J, leaving 5 bases unmatched. Germline V CDR1 and CDR2: MGHDK, SYGVNS. This CDR3 is built from 15 residues. CDR3 sequence (DNA): TGTGCCAGCAGTGAGCAACAGGGGAACAATCAGCCCCAGCATTTT. Translation gives CASSEQQGNNQPQHF.

The V and J genes are TRBV6-2 or TRBV6-3 and TRBJ2-3, with D possibly being TRBD2 (6 bases). Germline CDR1 is MNHEY and CDR2 is SVGEGT. The CDR3 is 15 residues long. Trimming removed 6 bases from V and 2 bases from J, with 15 bases in between. The CDR3, as DNA: TGTGCCAGCAGCGCAGACGGGACTCTCACAGATACGCAGTATTTT. Protein product: CASSADGTLTDTQYF.

There are a few counts of this clonotype. The chain links TRBV12-3 or TRBV12-4 to TRBJ1-6, with D possibly matching TRBD1 (5 bases). The CDR3 sequence is 14 residues long. V lost 6 bases to trimming and J lost 9 bases, with 15 bases between them. This CDR3 reads CASSPTEGSSPLHF. The CDR3 nucleotides are TGTGCCAGCAGCCCCACGGAGGGGAGTTCACCCCTCCACTTT.

This clonotype was observed a few times. The chain combines TRBV27 with TRBJ1-1; 11 bases are a match to TRBD1. Trimming at V came to 6 bases and at J to 8 bases, leaving 8 bases not matched to a gene. Germline V lookup: CDR1 MNHEY, CDR2 SMNVEV (reference sequence). CDR3 size: 14 residues. The CDR3 DNA reads as TGTGCCAGCAGATCCGGACAGGGGGCATCAGAAGCTTTCTTT. Its translation: CASRSGQGASEAFF.

The chain is built from TRBV7-3 and TRBJ2-1, with 8 bases fitting TRBD2. The CDR3 totals 16 residues. The V gene end was trimmed by 1 base and the J gene end by 0 bases; junction bases not matched to a gene: 2. The V gene's germline CDR1 is SGHTA and CDR2 FQGTGA. CDR3 region: CASSLIGTSSYNEQFF. The CDR3 DNA follows: TGTGCCAGCAGCTTAATCGGGACTAGCTCCTACAATGAGCAGTTCTTC.

This chain links TRBV7-6 with TRBJ1-2, with TRBD1 as a possible D gene (6 bases). Trimming stripped 5 bases from V and 2 bases from J, with 9 bases between. The CDR3 spans 13 residues. Germline CDR1 SGHVS, CDR2 FNYEAQ. CDR3 nucleotide sequence: TGTGCCAGCAGCCCGGGGACAAACTATGGCTACACCTTC. This gives the protein CASSPGTNYGYTF.

The table lists this clonotype with a few counts. The chain employs TRBV7-2 and TRBJ2-2, with D tentatively TRBD2 (6 bases). Germline CDR1 is SGHTA and CDR2 is FQGNSA. The CDR3 contains 18 residues. Trimming took 0 bases from V and 5 from J, leaving 19 bases between them. In nucleotides, the CDR3 is TGTGCCAGCAGCTTAGCGGTCCGGGACTGGGTGGGAACCGGGGAGCTGTTTTTT. This sequence encodes CASSLAVRDWVGTGELFF. The complete variable domain, with remaining parts taken from reference TRBV7-2 and TRBJ2-2, reads GAGVSQSPSNKVTEKGKDVELRCDPISGHTALYWYRQSLGQGLEFLIYFQGNSAPDKSGLPSDRFSAERTGGSVSTLTIQRTQQEDSAVYLCASSLAVRDWVGTGELFFGEGSRLTVL.